A selection of T cell receptor beta chains follows, all from one sample in a study of regulatory T cells in long-lasting Graves disease. TCRdb called the multiplex PCR reads again in MiXCR, with one record for every CDR3 protein. Of hundreds of thousands of distinct CDR3 sequences listed, over 12% are singletons. These data were also reused for a study on T cells in Graves' hyperthyroidism and ophthalmopathy.

The sequencing here drew on peripheral blood mononuclear cells (PBMCs), taken at new diagnosis, from a patient treated with antithyroid drugs. These receptors all come from a woman aged 40 to 50 with Graves disease. Each CDR3 is given with its conserved first and last residue. The D gene is left open where the match is weak. Clone size, where shown, is once, few, many, or a class for clones that have expanded.

J gene: TRBJ2-1
D gene: TRBD1
V gene: TRBV9
clone size: many
CDR3 protein: CASSAQGAGYNEQFF
CDR3 DNA: TGTGCCAGCAGCGCCCAGGGGGCTGGCTACAATGAGCAGTTCTTC

J gene: TRBJ1-2
D gene: TRBD1
V gene: TRBV20-1
clone size: NA
CDR3 protein: CSARDDRGRVEGYTF
CDR3 DNA: TGCAGTGCTAGAGACGACAGGGGGCGAGTGGAGGGCTACACCTTC

J gene: TRBJ2-2
D gene: NA
V gene: TRBV29-1
clone size: many
CDR3 protein: CSVEVASAGELFF
CDR3 DNA: TGCAGCGTTGAAGTTGCTAGCGCCGGGGAGCTGTTTTTT

J gene: TRBJ1-2
D gene: NA
V gene: TRBV28
clone size: many
CDR3 protein: CASWSRDINGYTF
CDR3 DNA: TGTGCCAGCTGGAGCCGGGACATAAATGGCTACACCTTC

J gene: TRBJ2-5
D gene: NA
V gene: TRBV7-2
clone size: many
CDR3 protein: CASTREGGRETQYF
CDR3 DNA: TGTGCCAGCACCCGAGAGGGGGGGCGCGAGACCCAGTACTTC

J gene: TRBJ2-5
D gene: NA
V gene: TRBV12-3/TRBV12-4
clone size: many
CDR3 protein: CASSFAQETQYF
CDR3 DNA: TGTGCCAGCAGTTTTGCCCAAGAGACCCAGTACTTC

J gene: TRBJ2-7
D gene: NA
V gene: TRBV12-3/TRBV12-4
clone size: many
CDR3 protein: CASSQDGSSYEQYF
CDR3 DNA: TGTGCCAGCAGCCAGGACGGAAGCTCCTACGAGCAGTACTTC

J gene: TRBJ1-2
D gene: NA
V gene: TRBV27
clone size: many
CDR3 protein: CASSQDGFYSNYGYTF
CDR3 DNA: TGTGCCAGCAGCCAGGACGGATTTTACTCTAACTATGGCTACACCTTC

J gene: TRBJ2-5
D gene: TRBD2
V gene: TRBV11-3
clone size: few
CDR3 protein: CASSLGLPGLATKETQYF
CDR3 DNA: TGTGCCAGCAGCTTAGGACTTCCGGGACTAGCGACCAAAGAGACCCAGTACTTC

J gene: TRBJ1-2
D gene: TRBD1
V gene: TRBV28
clone size: many
CDR3 protein: CASSGDRFYGYTF
CDR3 DNA: TGTGCCAGCAGCGGGGACAGATTTTATGGCTACACCTTC

J gene: TRBJ2-7
D gene: NA
V gene: TRBV6-9
clone size: NA
CDR3 protein: CASSYRQQDYEQYF
CDR3 DNA: TGTGCCAGCAGTTACAGACAGCAAGATTACGAGCAGTACTTC

J gene: TRBJ1-3
D gene: NA
V gene: TRBV5-1
clone size: NA
CDR3 protein: CASSLDWTLSGNTIYF
CDR3 DNA: TGCGCCAGCAGCTTGGATTGGACACTCTCTGGAAACACCATATATTTT

J gene: TRBJ1-2
D gene: NA
V gene: TRBV29-1
clone size: few
CDR3 protein: CSVGDGNYGYTF
CDR3 DNA: TGCAGCGTGGGGGACGGCAACTATGGCTACACCTTC

J gene: TRBJ1-2
D gene: NA
V gene: TRBV18
clone size: few
CDR3 protein: CASSSRGYTF
CDR3 DNA: TGTGCCAGCTCATCCCGCGGCTACACCTTC

J gene: TRBJ1-5
D gene: TRBD1
V gene: TRBV27
clone size: few
CDR3 protein: CASSPGQGPWAQPQHF
CDR3 DNA: TGTGCCAGCAGTCCAGGACAGGGGCCCTGGGCGCAGCCCCAGCATTTT

J gene: TRBJ2-7
D gene: NA
V gene: TRBV10-3
clone size: many
CDR3 protein: CAISEGLTYEQYF
CDR3 DNA: TGTGCCATCAGTGAGGGGTTAACCTACGAGCAGTACTTC

J gene: TRBJ2-1
D gene: NA
V gene: TRBV11-2
clone size: NA
CDR3 protein: CASSFSNHEQFF
CDR3 DNA: TGTGCCAGCAGCTTTAGTAACCATGAGCAGTTCTTC

J gene: TRBJ2-1
D gene: NA
V gene: TRBV6-5
clone size: few
CDR3 protein: CASSYPHSYNEQFF
CDR3 DNA: TGTGCCAGCAGTTACCCCCATAGCTACAATGAGCAGTTCTTC

J gene: TRBJ2-5
D gene: TRBD2
V gene: TRBV3-1
clone size: once
CDR3 protein: CASTPGVGTSTQETQYF
CDR3 DNA: TGTGCCAGCACCCCGGGGGTCGGGACTAGCACACAAGAGACCCAGTACTTC

J gene: TRBJ1-3
D gene: NA
V gene: TRBV7-2
clone size: many
CDR3 protein: CASSLVGGQNSGNTIYF
CDR3 DNA: TGTGCCAGCAGCTTAGTAGGTGGACAGAACTCTGGAAACACCATATATTTT

J gene: TRBJ2-7
D gene: TRBD1
V gene: TRBV12-3/TRBV12-4
clone size: many
CDR3 protein: CASSLDDRGDEQYF
CDR3 DNA: TGTGCCAGCAGTTTAGATGACAGGGGGGACGAGCAGTACTTC

J gene: TRBJ2-3
D gene: TRBD2
V gene: TRBV4-1
clone size: NA
CDR3 protein: CASSRLATRTDTQYF
CDR3 DNA: TGCGCCAGCAGCCGACTAGCGACTCGCACAGATACGCAGTATTTT

J gene: TRBJ1-5
D gene: NA
V gene: TRBV6-1
clone size: NA
CDR3 protein: CASSVNQPQHF
CDR3 DNA: TGTGCCAGCAGTGTTAATCAGCCCCAGCATTTT

J gene: TRBJ2-1
D gene: TRBD2
V gene: TRBV18
clone size: NA
CDR3 protein: CASSDGLAGFYEQFF
CDR3 DNA: TGTGCCAGCTCAGATGGACTAGCGGGATTCTATGAGCAGTTCTTC

J gene: TRBJ2-1
D gene: NA
V gene: TRBV27
clone size: NA
CDR3 protein: CATSYDYEQFF
CDR3 DNA: TGTGCCACCTCGTACGACTATGAGCAGTTCTTC

J gene: TRBJ2-1
D gene: TRBD1
V gene: TRBV7-9
clone size: NA
CDR3 protein: CASSPRGTGSYNEQFF
CDR3 DNA: TGCGCCAGCAGCCCGCGGGGGACAGGGTCCTACAATGAGCAGTTCTTC

J gene: TRBJ1-2
D gene: NA
V gene: TRBV6-1
clone size: many
CDR3 protein: CASSEVGGGYGYTF
CDR3 DNA: TGTGCCAGCAGTGAAGTGGGAGGGGGCTATGGCTACACCTTC

J gene: TRBJ2-2
D gene: TRBD2
V gene: TRBV28
clone size: many
CDR3 protein: CASGEGTITGELFF
CDR3 DNA: TGTGCCAGCGGGGAGGGGACTATCACCGGGGAGCTGTTTTTT

J gene: TRBJ1-5
D gene: NA
V gene: TRBV6-5
clone size: many
CDR3 protein: CASSYAQAEYSNQPQHF
CDR3 DNA: TGTGCCAGCAGTTACGCCCAAGCAGAGTATAGCAATCAGCCCCAGCATTTT

J gene: TRBJ1-2
D gene: TRBD1
V gene: TRBV6-1
clone size: NA
CDR3 protein: CASRGTLAGTGYGYTF
CDR3 DNA: TGTGCCAGCAGGGGAACCCTAGCCGGGACAGGCTATGGCTACACCTTC